A selection of T cell receptor beta chains follows, all from one sample in a study of blood T cell repertoires in COVID-19. The repertoire was sequenced with immunoSEQ multiplex PCR; TCRdb's copy has only in-frame clones and lacks some. The sample lists more than 25,000 clones; roughly 80% were seen once. Sequences were obtained from peripheral blood. The source is a man in his forties or fifties with active or convalescent COVID-19. Each CDR3 is given with its conserved first and last residue. The D gene is left open where the match is weak. Size is omitted from some rows. Given values are once, few, many or a class for expanded clones.

v_gene	abundance	j_gene	d_gene	CDR3aa	CDR3nt
TRBV12-5	.	TRBJ1-1	.	CASGQIPGAVAEAFF	TGTGCTAGTGGCCAGATTCCAGGGGCGGTGGCTGAAGCTTTCTTT
TRBV7-2	.	TRBJ2-7	.	CASSLGSTSDEQYF	TGTGCCAGCAGCTTGGGGAGTACCTCGGACGAGCAGTACTTC
TRBV6-6	.	TRBJ1-4	TRBD1	CASSGTGGLLFF	TGTGCCAGCAGTGGAACAGGGGGCTTACTGTTTTTT
TRBV27	once	TRBJ2-7	TRBD2	CASSLRGTTNYEQYF	TGTGCCAGCAGTTTAAGAGGGACTACTAACTACGAGCAGTACTTC
TRBV9	once	TRBJ1-4	TRBD1	CASSGDSNNEKLFF	TGTGCCAGCAGCGGGGACAGTAATAATGAAAAACTGTTTTTT
TRBV19	.	TRBJ2-1	.	CASSIGTFTYNEQFF	TGTGCCAGTAGTATAGGTACATTCACCTACAATGAGCAGTTCTTC
TRBV15	few	TRBJ1-5	.	CATSRRRFSNQPQHF	TGTGCCACCAGCCGCCGGCGGTTTAGCAATCAGCCCCAGCATTTT
TRBV2	.	TRBJ2-7	.	CASQGTESYEQYF	TGTGCCAGCCAGGGAACAGAAAGTTACGAGCAGTACTTC
TRBV10-3	.	TRBJ1-1	.	CAISDFEENTEAFF	TGTGCCATCAGTGATTTCGAGGAGAACACTGAAGCTTTCTTT
TRBV7-3	.	TRBJ2-1	TRBD2	CASSLSLRGTRVNEQFF	TGTGCCAGCAGCTTAAGTTTACGAGGGACTAGAGTCAATGAGCAGTTCTTC
TRBV5-1	.	TRBJ1-3	TRBD1	CASSSLTGVGNTIYF	TGCGCCAGCAGCTCATTAACAGGGGTAGGAAACACCATATATTTT
TRBV27	.	TRBJ1-1	TRBD1	CASSFTGGDTEAFF	TGTGCCAGCAGTTTCACAGGGGGGGACACTGAAGCTTTCTTT
TRBV30	.	TRBJ2-3	.	CAWGRADTQYF	TGTGCCTGGGGGCGAGCAGATACGCAGTATTTT
TRBV9	once	TRBJ1-2	TRBD1	CASSVVRDSPYYGYTF	TGTGCCAGCAGCGTAGTTCGGGACAGCCCCTACTATGGCTACACCTTC
TRBV3-1/TRBV3-2	few	TRBJ2-7	TRBD2	CASSHASGGANEQYF	TGTGCCAGCAGCCACGCTAGCGGGGGGGCCAACGAGCAGTACTTC
TRBV20-1	.	TRBJ2-1	TRBD2	CSASTSGRAFFYNEQFF	TGCAGTGCTAGTACTAGCGGGAGGGCCTTTTTTTACAATGAGCAGTTCTTC
TRBV27	once	TRBJ2-5	TRBD2	CASSLMGQGLALETQYF	TGTGCCAGCAGTTTGATGGGGCAGGGACTAGCATTAGAGACCCAGTACTTC
TRBV4-2	once	TRBJ2-7	TRBD2	CASSQVASGKDEQYF	TGTGCCAGCAGCCAAGTCGCTAGCGGGAAGGACGAGCAGTACTTC